This T cell receptor (beta chain) was found in a study of Ad26.COV2.S vaccination and SARS-CoV-2 variants. This clone showed up just once. Sequencing used immunoSEQ multiplex PCR; TCRdb keeps in-frame clones, though not all of them. This repertoire shows 430,000 or so clones, about 91% found once; its top ten account for about 2.5%. The treatment: some 20 received Ad26.COV2.S at low or high dose, single or two shots; five or six received placebo; per-sample allocation not given. Day 63 following the first vaccine or placebo injection was when the samples were taken. As its vector, the vaccine had Ad26, which expressed Wuhan-strain SARS-CoV-2 spike. This receptor was obtained from a person between 18 and 65 years old who received the Ad26.COV2.S COVID-19 vaccine or a placebo. The source material was peripheral blood, sampled in a trial of Ad26.COV2.S vaccine versus placebo.

The CDR3 protein is CASSAHDGNTEAFF. For the CDR3, the DNA is TGTGCCAGCAGCGCCCACGACGGGAACACTGAAGCTTTCTTT. V usage is TRBV7-3 and J usage is TRBJ1-1; D call uncertain. V gave up 5 bases and J gave up 1 base, with 11 bases separating them. CDR3 length: 14 amino acids. Germline V lookup: CDR1 SGHTA, CDR2 FQGTGA. Drawing the rest from reference TRBV7-3 and TRBJ1-1, the complete variable domain is GAGVSQTPSNKVTEKGKYVELRCDPISGHTALYWYRQSLGQGPEFLIYFQGTGAADDSGLPNDRFFAVRPEGSVSTLKIQRTERGDSAVYLCASSAHDGNTEAFFGQGTRLTVV.